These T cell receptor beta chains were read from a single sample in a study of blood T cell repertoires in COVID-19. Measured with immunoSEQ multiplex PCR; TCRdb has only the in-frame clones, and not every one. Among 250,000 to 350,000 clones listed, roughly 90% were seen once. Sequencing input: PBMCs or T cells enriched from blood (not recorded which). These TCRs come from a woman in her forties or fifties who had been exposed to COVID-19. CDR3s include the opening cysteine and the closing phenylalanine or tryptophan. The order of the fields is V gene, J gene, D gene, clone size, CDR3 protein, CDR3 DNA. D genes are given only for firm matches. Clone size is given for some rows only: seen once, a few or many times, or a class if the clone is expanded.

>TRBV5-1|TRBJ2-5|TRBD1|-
CASSPGTGDETQYF
TGCGCCAGCAGCCCCGGGACAGGGGACGAGACCCAGTACTTC
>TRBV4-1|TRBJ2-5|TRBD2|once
CASSQLADQETQYF
TGCGCCAGCAGTCAACTAGCGGACCAAGAGACCCAGTACTTC
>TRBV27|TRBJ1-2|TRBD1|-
CASRYTGTDYGYTF
TGTGCCAGCAGGTACACCGGGACAGACTATGGCTACACCTTC
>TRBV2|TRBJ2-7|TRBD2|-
CASFLGGTYEQYF
TGTGCCAGCTTTTTGGGAGGGACCTACGAGCAGTACTTC
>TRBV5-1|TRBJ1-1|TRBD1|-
CASYQDRGVWTEAFF
TGCGCCAGCTATCAGGACAGGGGGGTGTGGACTGAAGCTTTCTTT
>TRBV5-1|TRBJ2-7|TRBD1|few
CASSLESGQGHEQYF
TGCGCCAGCAGTTTAGAATCGGGACAGGGACACGAGCAGTACTTC
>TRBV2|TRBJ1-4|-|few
CASRSSRGGTLGANEKLFF
TGTGCCAGCAGGTCCTCCAGGGGAGGGACTCTGGGGGCTAATGAAAAACTGTTTTTT
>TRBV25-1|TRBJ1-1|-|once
CASSESWTDTNTEAFF
TGTGCCAGCAGTGAATCATGGACAGACACGAACACTGAAGCTTTCTTT
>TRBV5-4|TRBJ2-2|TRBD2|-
CASSLEAGGPRTGELFF
TGTGCCAGCAGCTTGGAAGCGGGGGGACCGCGGACCGGGGAGCTGTTTTTT
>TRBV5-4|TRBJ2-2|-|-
CASSLARGNTGELFF
TGTGCCAGCAGCTTGGCCAGGGGAAACACCGGGGAGCTGTTTTTT
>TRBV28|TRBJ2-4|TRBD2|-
CASNPPGEGPKNIQYF
TGTGCCAGCAACCCCCCCGGGGAGGGCCCCAAAAACATTCAGTACTTC
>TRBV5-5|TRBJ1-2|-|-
CASSLEGGGGYGYTF
TGTGCCAGCAGCTTGGAGGGAGGGGGGGGCTATGGCTACACCTTC
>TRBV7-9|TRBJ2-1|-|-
CASSLGHRDEQFF
TGTGCCAGCAGCTTAGGACATCGCGATGAGCAGTTCTTC
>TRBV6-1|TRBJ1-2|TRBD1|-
CASSDAPGTGRTYGYTF
TGTGCCAGCAGTGACGCACCCGGGACAGGGAGGACCTATGGCTACACCTTC
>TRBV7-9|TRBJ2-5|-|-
CASSWGLTETQYF
TGTGCCAGCAGCTGGGGCCTAACGGAGACCCAGTACTTC
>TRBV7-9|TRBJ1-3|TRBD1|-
CASRTTGGGNTIYF
TGTGCCAGCAGGACGACAGGGGGAGGAAACACCATATATTTT
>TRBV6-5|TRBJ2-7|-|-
CASRPSQGGQYF
TGTGCCAGCAGGCCCTCTCAGGGGGGGCAGTACTTC
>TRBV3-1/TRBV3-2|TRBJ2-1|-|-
CATKKATGEQFF
TGTGCCACAAAGAAAGCCACGGGTGAGCAGTTCTTC